The sequence of this T cell receptor (beta chain) was determined in a study of shared T cell receptors in the human thymus. TCRdb's copy holds only in-frame clones and misses some; the assay was immunoSEQ multiplex PCR. Found here are hundreds of thousands of clones, roughly 74% of them singletons; the top ten hold approximately 0.013%. V lost 5 bases and J lost 6; bases outside the gene matches: 23. Per the germline V gene, CDR1 is LNHDA and CDR2 is SQIVND (reference sequence). The CDR3 has 20 residues. These data also featured in a second study, about human thymus T cells. That source reports: Healthy Finnish infants undergoing corrective surgery for congenital heart defects were the donors. Corrective heart surgery yielded resections, and these provided the thymus tissue. In thymic and blood repertoires alike, V and J usage looked biased. Related work showed strongly overlapping thymic repertoires across unrelated individuals.

The V call is TRBV19, the J call TRBJ2-7; 12 nucleotides line up with TRBD1. The receptor comes from a boy under two years old with a congenital heart defect. The specimen sequenced was thymocytes. In nucleotides, the CDR3 is TGTGCCAGTAGTCTCCGATCGGGACAGGGGGCGCGGTTCCCTCACCTCGAGCAGTACTTC. Amino acids: CASSLRSGQGARFPHLEQYF.